This T cell receptor (beta chain) comes out of a study of cytomegalovirus exposure and HLA in healthy donors. Findings and limits, study-wide: Excluded: some indistinguishable V segments such as TRBV6-2 and TRBV6-3. In vitro experiments confirmed that three CMV-associated chains were specific for CMV antigens. Most CMV-associated TCR beta chains appeared HLA-restricted in a later analysis. The study listed 150 to 200 cytomegalovirus-associated TCR beta chains.

Vbeta (60) and Jbeta (13) primers were used in the PCR. Profiling relied on immunoSEQ multiplex PCR, and the TCRdb table lists in-frame clones only, not all of them. The table lists approximately 85,000 clones, approximately 80% of them singletons. A word on this clone: Antigen: not known.

With 1 base removed from V and 3 bases from J, the gap between germline ends came to 7 bases. CDR1 and CDR2 (germline): KGHSH, LQKENI. The CDR3 is 14 amino acids. Sequences were obtained from PBMCs. The TCR originated in a woman aged 50 to 60 in good health and CMV-seropositive. J is TRBJ2-1 and V is TRBV18, with D perhaps matching TRBD2 (5 bases). Written as DNA, the CDR3 is TGTGCCAGCTCACCACTAGCGAGCTACAATGAGCAGTTCTTC. This translates into CASSPLASYNEQFF.